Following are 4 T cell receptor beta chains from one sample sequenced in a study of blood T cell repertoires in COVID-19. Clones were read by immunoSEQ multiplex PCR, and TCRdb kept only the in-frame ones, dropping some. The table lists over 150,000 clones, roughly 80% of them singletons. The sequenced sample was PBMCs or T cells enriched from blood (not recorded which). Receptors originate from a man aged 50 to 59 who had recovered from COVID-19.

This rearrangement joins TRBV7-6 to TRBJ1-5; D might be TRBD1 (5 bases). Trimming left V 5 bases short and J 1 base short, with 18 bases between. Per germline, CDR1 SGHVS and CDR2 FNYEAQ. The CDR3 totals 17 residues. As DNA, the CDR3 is TGTGCCAGCAGCCCCTTTGGGGGGGGAACCAGCAATCAGCCCCAGCATTTT. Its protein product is CASSPFGGGTSNQPQHF.

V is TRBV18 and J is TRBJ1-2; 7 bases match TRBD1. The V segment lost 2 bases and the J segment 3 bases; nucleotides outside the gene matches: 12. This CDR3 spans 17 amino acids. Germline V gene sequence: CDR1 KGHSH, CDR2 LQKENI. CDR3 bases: TGTGCCAGCTCACCAGCCCTGCCAGGGGGACCGTACTATGGCTACACCTTC. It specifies CASSPALPGGPYYGYTF. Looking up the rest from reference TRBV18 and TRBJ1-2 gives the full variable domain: NAGVMQNPRHLVRRRGQEARLRCSPMKGHSHVYWYRQLPEEGLKFMVYLQKENIIDESGMPKERFSAEFPKEGPSILRIQQVVRGDSAAYFCASSPALPGGPYYGYTFGSGTRLTVV.

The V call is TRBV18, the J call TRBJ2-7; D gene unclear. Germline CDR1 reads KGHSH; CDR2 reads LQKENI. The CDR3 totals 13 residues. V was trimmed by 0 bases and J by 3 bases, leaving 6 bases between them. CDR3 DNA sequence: TGTGCCAGCTCACCACCGGCAGGCTACGAGCAGTACTTC. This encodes CASSPPAGYEQYF.

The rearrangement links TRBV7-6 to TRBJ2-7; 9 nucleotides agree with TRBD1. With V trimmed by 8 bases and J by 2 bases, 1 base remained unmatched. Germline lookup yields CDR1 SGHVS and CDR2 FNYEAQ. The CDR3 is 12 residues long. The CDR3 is CASGTGTYEQYF. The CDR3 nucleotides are TGTGCCAGCGGGACAGGGACCTACGAGCAGTACTTC.